This T cell receptor (beta chain) was found in a study of CD8 T cells in Susac syndrome. TEMRA cells were FACS-enriched, with CD8+ and CD4+ T cells isolated negatively. RNA, at roughly 0.45 to 1 ug, was reverse transcribed with random hexamers. A single record per CDR3 protein comes from TCRdb applying MiXCR to the immunoSEQ multiplex PCR reads. This table holds about 180,000 distinct CDR3 sequences, approximately 95% found once. Germline CDR1 reads MNHEY; CDR2 reads SMNVEV (reference sequence). The CDR3 is made up of 12 amino acids. Trimming took off 5 bases at V and 13 bases at J, with 12 bases between the two ends.

The rearrangement joins TRBV27 to TRBJ1-6; D gene uncertain. The source is a human donor with multiple sclerosis. Sequencing was done on a sample of CD8+ T cells from PBMCs. The CDR3 here is CASSPHRRPLHF. CDR3 sequence (DNA): TGTGCCAGCAGTCCCCACCGTCGGCCCCTCCACTTT.